This TCR beta chain originates from a study of shared clonotypes between healthy human individuals. Per the germline V gene, CDR1 is MNHEY and CDR2 is SMNVEV (reference sequence). The CDR3 covers 13 residues. The V gene lost 6 bases and the J gene lost 4 bases, with 7 bases spanning the gap. Study conclusions and caveats: A handful of donors held about 5.1% of naive CD4 clonotypes in common. Naive subsets tended to show greater estimated richness than memory subsets.

Points on this clone: The antigen is not known.

Authors' methods: ImmunoSEQ supplied junction-only sequences lacking quality scores, so filtering was different. Profiling relied on immunoSEQ multiplex PCR, and the TCRdb table lists in-frame clones only, not all of them. For V, J and clone size, that table is used; D and trimming come from the DNA. The data show roughly 2.2 million clones, 85% to 95% seen once. The sequenced sample consisted of naive CD4+ T cells from PBMCs. Noted subset: CD45RA+ positively selected. The origin of this receptor is a man in his late teens or twenties in good health. Some clones in this sample may be carry-over from other donors' samples. The chain links TRBV27 to TRBJ2-6; D is uncertain. In DNA, the CDR3 is TGTGCCAGCAGACAGATCGGGGCCAACGTCCTGACTTTC. Residues: CASRQIGANVLTF.